The clone carrying this T cell receptor beta chain was counted a single time. Germline lookup yields CDR1 SGHTA and CDR2 FQGNSA. This CDR3 has 13 amino acids. V was trimmed by 1 base and J by 5 bases, leaving 8 bases between them. This sample stems from a study of neoadjuvant anti-PD-1 for oral cavity cancer. Most PBMC samples had roughly 0.5 ug input DNA in six replicates. Sequencing was performed with immunoSEQ multiplex PCR; in TCRdb, only in-frame clones are kept and a portion is missing. The table includes around 67,000 clones, less than 90% detected once. Specified time point: after neoadjuvant nivolumab, at surgical resection. Patients had HPV-negative, locally advanced oral cavity squamous cell carcinoma.

The material was PBMCs, obtained after nivolumab (anti-PD-1) treatment. The origin of this receptor is a person between 40 and 80 years old with oral cavity squamous cell carcinoma. This chain connects TRBV7-2 to TRBJ2-5, with unresolved D. CDR3 in DNA: TGTGCCAGCAGCTTAGTCCTGGGGGAGACCCAGTACTTC. Amino acids: CASSLVLGETQYF.